These 14 T cell receptor beta chains originate from one sample sequenced in a study of blood T cell repertoires in COVID-19. Sequencing was performed with immunoSEQ multiplex PCR; in TCRdb, only in-frame clones are kept and a portion is missing. The sample includes about 180,000 clones, around 80% of them seen just once. Material: peripheral blood. The receptors stem from a woman of 80 years or more with COVID-19, enrolled during active disease.

The chain carries TRBV19 and TRBJ1-5; D is unclear. V gave up 1 base and J gave up 1 base, with 5 bases separating them. The germline V gene has CDR1 LNHDA and CDR2 SQIVND (reference sequence). The CDR3 spans 14 residues. Here the CDR3 reads CASSIGRSNQPQHF. CDR3 nucleotides: TGTGCCAGTAGTATAGGTCGGAGCAATCAGCCCCAGCATTTT.

The V call is TRBV27, the J call TRBJ2-7, with a tentative D call TRBD2 (5 bases). CDR3 length: 16 residues. V gave up 1 base and J gave up 0 bases, with 13 bases separating them. The germline gives CDR1 MNHEY, CDR2 SMNVEV (reference sequence). The CDR3 coding sequence is TGTGCCAGCAGTTTATACGCTAGCTCCTACTCCTACGAGCAGTACTTC. Translated: CASSLYASSYSYEQYF.

The gene calls are TRBV19 and TRBJ1-1; unclear D gene. V shed 7 bases and J shed 3 bases, with 15 bases lying between them. CDR1 is LNHDA, CDR2 SQIVND, per germline (reference sequence). This CDR3 spans 14 amino acids. DNA for the CDR3: TGTGCCAGTAATCGGATTGGGAGGGACACTGAAGCTTTCTTT. Its protein product is CASNRIGRDTEAFF.

The rearrangement joins TRBV11-2 to TRBJ2-1; 8 bases line up with TRBD2. CDR3 length: 18 residues. V gave up 1 base and J gave up 0 bases; unmatched junction bases: 8. CDR1 SGHAT and CDR2 FQNNGV come from the germline V gene. CDR3 residues: CASSLVGGGPSSYNEQFF. CDR3 bases: TGTGCCAGCAGCTTAGTCGGCGGGGGGCCGAGCTCCTACAATGAGCAGTTCTTC. Drawing the rest from reference TRBV11-2 and TRBJ2-1, the complete variable domain is EAGVAQSPRYKIIEKRQSVAFWCNPISGHATLYWYQQILGQGPKLLIQFQNNGVVDDSQLPKDRFSAERLKGVDSTLKIQPAKLEDSAVYLCASSLVGGGPSSYNEQFFGPGTRLTVL.

The V gene is TRBV4-3, the J gene TRBJ1-1; tentative D call: TRBD1 (6 bases). Trimming shortened V by 3 bases and J by 1 base, and 15 bases separated the two germline ends. This CDR3 has 16 amino acids. Germline V gene data show CDR1 as LGHNA and CDR2 as YSLEER. This chain's CDR3 is CASSQELGARNTEAFF. DNA for the CDR3: TGCGCCAGCAGCCAGGAATTGGGGGCTAGGAACACTGAAGCTTTCTTT.

The DNA of the CDR3 is TGTGCCATCAGTGAGTACACAGGAAACTATGGCTACACCTTC. Encoded protein: CAISEYTGNYGYTF. V is TRBV10-3 and J is TRBJ1-2; the D gene is possibly TRBD1 (5 bases). The CDR3 is 14 residues long. CDR1 ENHRY and CDR2 SYGVKD come from the germline V gene. The V end was cut by 1 base, the J end by 2 bases, with 8 bases between.

The chain links TRBV29-1 to TRBJ2-1; tentative D call: TRBD2 (6 bases). V lost 6 bases to trimming and J lost 3 bases, with 9 bases between them. Germline V gives CDR1 SQVTM, CDR2 ANQGSEA. The CDR3 has 12 residues. CDR3 bases: TGCAGCGTGGAGCGGGTCTACAATGAGCAGTTCTTC. This translates into CSVERVYNEQFF.

This clone was picked up a small number of times. The chain carries TRBV28 and TRBJ1-5; 7 nucleotides agree with TRBD1. Germline V gene lookup returns CDR1 MDHEN and CDR2 SYDVKM. With V trimmed by 7 bases and J by 7 bases, 4 bases remained unmatched. The CDR3 has 12 residues. The CDR3 DNA sequence: TGTGCCAGCAAGACAGGGTTCCAGCCCCAGCATTTT. Translated, it gives CASKTGFQPQHF.

This chain uses TRBV19 with TRBJ1-2; 8 positions agree with TRBD1. This CDR3 is built from 16 residues. Germline loops: CDR1 LNHDA, CDR2 SQIVND (reference sequence). With 2 bases clipped from V and 4 bases from J, the junction kept 9 bases outside the gene matches. The CDR3 region has the DNA TGTGCCAGTAGTATATCCCCGACAGGGGTAGTCTATGGCTACACCTTC. Protein product: CASSISPTGVVYGYTF.

Here the CDR3 reads CASSLGIRAGNTIYF. CDR3 sequence (DNA): TGCGCCAGCAGCTTGGGTATCAGGGCTGGAAACACCATATATTTT. The chain joins TRBV5-1 to TRBJ1-3, with a weak D call TRBD1 (5 bases). V lost 0 bases to trimming and J lost 2 bases, with 9 bases between them. The CDR3 covers 15 residues. The germline V gene encodes CDR1 SGHRS and CDR2 YFSETQ. The full variable domain, with the rest looked up from reference TRBV5-1 and TRBJ1-3, is KAGVTQTPRYLIKTRGQQVTLSCSPISGHRSVSWYQQTPGQGLQFLFEYFSETQRNKGNFPGRFSGRQFSNSRSEMNVSTLELGDSALYLCASSLGIRAGNTIYFGEGSWLTVV.

This sequence joins TRBV7-2 and TRBJ2-3, with TRBD2 matching over 11 bases. With 5 bases clipped from V and 10 bases from J, the junction kept 11 bases outside the gene matches. The CDR3 spans 15 residues. Germline V lookup: CDR1 SGHTA, CDR2 FQGNSA. The CDR3 region has the DNA TGTGCCAGCAGCGCCTTACTAGCGGGGGATTCGGCGCAGTATTTT. It specifies CASSALLAGDSAQYF.

The genes are TRBV4-1 and TRBJ1-5, with D unclear. V lost 5 bases to trimming and J lost 5 bases, with 13 bases between them. CDR1 is MGHRA, CDR2 YSYEKL, per germline. CDR3 length: 14 amino acids. CDR3 DNA: TGCGCCAGCAGCTCAAGCCCGTTGGATCAGCCCCAGCATTTT. It specifies CASSSSPLDQPQHF.

V usage is TRBV18 and J usage is TRBJ1-5; possibly TRBD1 for D (5 bases). V was shortened by 6 bases and J by 0 bases, with 12 bases between the two germline ends. CDR1 KGHSH and CDR2 LQKENI come from the germline V gene. The CDR3 spans 15 residues. The CDR3 nucleotides read TGTGCCAGCTCTTCCAGGGATTATAGCAATCAGCCCCAGCATTTT. This encodes CASSSRDYSNQPQHF.

The chain carries TRBV3-1 (or the pseudogene TRBV3-2) and TRBJ1-2; D ambiguous. Germline CDR1 is LGHDT and CDR2 is YNNKEL (reference sequence). With 1 base removed from V and 3 bases from J, the gap between germline ends came to 6 bases. The CDR3 is made up of 13 amino acids. This chain's CDR3 is CASSQVLHYGYTF. DNA for the CDR3: TGTGCCAGCAGCCAAGTACTGCACTATGGCTACACCTTC.